Listed below are T cell receptor beta chains from one sample, sequenced in a study of T-cell memory formation after mild COVID-19. TCRdb recomputed calls from the 5' RACE reads with MiXCR, one row per CDR3 protein. The table includes fewer than 600,000 distinct CDR3 sequences, about 20% detected once. Sample: PBMCs or a T cell subset sorted from them (not recorded which). The receptors were gathered from an adult woman who had mild COVID-19 (a few samples of this study predate the infection). Cell type and time point are not known. The CDR3 runs from the conserved cysteine through the conserved F or W. A D gene is named only where the DNA matches it firmly. A row's size may be missing; if present it is once, few, many or a size class.

V gene	CDR3 length	J gene	D gene	clone size	CDR3 protein	CDR3 DNA
TRBV18	15	TRBJ2-6	NA	NA	CASSPPTSGANVLTF	TGTGCCAGCTCACCACCAACCTCTGGGGCCAACGTCCTGACTTTC
TRBV6-2/TRBV6-3	13	TRBJ1-2	TRBD1	NA	CASSYADRAGYTF	TGTGCCAGCAGTTACGCGGACAGGGCTGGCTACACCTTC
TRBV3-1	14	TRBJ1-1	NA	NA	CASSQVAGVTEAFF	TGTGCCAGCAGCCAAGTGGCGGGTGTCACTGAAGCTTTCTTT
TRBV18	15	TRBJ1-1	NA	few	CASSPIKQGNTEAFF	TGTGCCAGCTCACCAATCAAACAGGGGAACACTGAAGCTTTCTTT
TRBV20-1	12	TRBJ2-7	TRBD1	few	CSASGGNYEQYF	TGCAGTGCTTCAGGGGGTAACTACGAGCAGTACTTC
TRBV29-1	12	TRBJ2-7	NA	few	CSAGFFSYEQYF	TGCAGCGCAGGTTTTTTCTCCTACGAGCAGTACTTC
TRBV18	16	TRBJ1-2	NA	NA	CASSPVKGGPNYGYTF	TGTGCCAGCTCACCAGTTAAAGGGGGGCCAAACTATGGCTACACCTTC
TRBV6-5	14	TRBJ2-7	TRBD2	few	CASRWTSGGYEQYF	TGTGCCAGCAGATGGACTAGCGGGGGATACGAGCAGTACTTC
TRBV9	15	TRBJ1-2	TRBD1	NA	CASSVHGTGTSGYTF	TGTGCCAGCAGCGTTCACGGGACAGGGACCAGTGGCTACACCTTC
TRBV10-3	15	TRBJ2-1	NA	many	CAISEGQGRGNEQFF	TGTGCCATCAGTGAAGGTCAGGGGCGAGGGAATGAGCAGTTCTTC
TRBV5-6	14	TRBJ2-1	TRBD1	NA	CASSSTGEANEQFF	TGTGCCAGCAGCTCGACAGGGGAGGCCAATGAGCAGTTCTTC
TRBV19	15	TRBJ2-2	TRBD2	NA	CATTRGGLNTGELFF	TGTGCCACCACCCGGGGGGGGTTGAACACCGGGGAGCTGTTTTTT
TRBV12-2	14	TRBJ1-1	NA	NA	CASRLRGDGAEAFF	TGTGCAAGTCGCTTAAGGGGGGATGGGGCTGAAGCTTTCTTT
TRBV6-1	14	TRBJ2-2	NA	few	CASSDRSRGGELFF	TGTGCCAGCTCGGACAGAAGTCGAGGCGGGGAGCTGTTTTTT
TRBV10-3	16	TRBJ2-6	NA	few	CAISEPSYSGANVLTF	TGTGCCATCAGTGAGCCCTCCTACTCTGGGGCCAACGTCCTGACTTTC
TRBV20-1	14	TRBJ1-1	TRBD1	NA	CSARETGGNTEAFF	TGCAGTGCTAGAGAGACAGGGGGGAACACTGAAGCTTTCTTT
TRBV24-1	14	TRBJ2-3	TRBD1	NA	CATEGQEGTDTQYF	TGTGCCACCGAGGGACAGGAGGGCACAGATACGCAGTATTTT
TRBV12-3/TRBV12-4	12	TRBJ1-1	NA	NA	CASSSRPLEAFF	TGTGCCAGCAGTTCCCGACCCCTTGAAGCTTTCTTT
TRBV29-1	15	TRBJ2-1	TRBD1	few	CSAGTGGNSYNEQFF	TGCAGCGCCGGGACAGGGGGAAACTCCTACAATGAGCAGTTCTTC